This T cell receptor (beta chain) is drawn from a study of cytomegalovirus exposure and HLA in healthy donors. It was with 60 Vbeta and 13 Jbeta primers that the PCR ran. Profiled with immunoSEQ multiplex PCR; TCRdb holds only in-frame clones, not every one. The sample carries 110,000 or so clones, around 86% recorded once. Of note for this clone: Antigen unknown.

The CDR3 is made up of 14 amino acids. Germline values: CDR1 SGHVS, CDR2 FQNEAQ. Trimming removed 4 bases from V and 1 base from J, with 7 bases in between. Study-wide points: It was approximately 150 TCR beta chains that were listed as cytomegalovirus-associated. In most subjects, TCR beta sequences reportedly gave accurate predictions of HLA-A and HLA-B alleles. Reportedly, cytomegalovirus status was diagnosed with high sensitivity and specificity.

V and J are TRBV7-8 and TRBJ2-2; weak D call: TRBD1 (6 bases). This TCR derives from a man aged 30-40 years in good health and CMV-seropositive. The sequenced sample consisted of PBMCs. The CDR3 loop reads CASSWGQNTGELFF. CDR3 sequence (DNA): TGTGCCAGCAGCTGGGGACAGAACACCGGGGAGCTGTTTTTT.